This TCR beta chain was found in a study of cytomegalovirus exposure and HLA in healthy donors. Broader study findings: Most TCR sequences were uncommon, yet certain public TCRs appeared in many donors.

This clone was observed a single time. As yet, its antigen is unknown. The PCR ran on 60 Vbeta and 13 Jbeta primers. In the original workflow: Roughly 10 million shared chains were among approximately 87 million unique TCR beta chains counted in a later analysis. Generated by immunoSEQ multiplex PCR, the TCRdb table keeps only in-frame clones and is missing some. Clonal size and the V and J genes are those of that table, whereas D and trimming came from the DNA. The table lists fewer than 350,000 clones, 70% to 90% of them singletons. V shed 4 bases and J shed 3 bases, with 12 bases lying between them. The CDR3 is 14 residues long.

The sequence derives from a woman aged 18-30 years in good health and CMV-seronegative. The sample taken for sequencing was PBMCs. The chain carries TRBV23-1 and TRBJ1-2; no reliable D call. TRBV23-1 is an open reading frame whose function is uncertain. The chain's CDR3 is CASSPRDCYYGYTF. The CDR3 DNA sequence: TGCGCCAGCAGTCCCAGAGACTGCTACTATGGCTACACCTTC.